Below, one T cell receptor (beta chain) is given with its context. In the original workflow: Researchers report that nucleated cell counts were estimated from reference gene primer amplification. Some clones are missing from TCRdb's copy, which holds only in-frame ones; the method was immunoSEQ multiplex PCR. V and J calls and clone size are given by that table; D and trimming were obtained from the DNA. There are a few hundred thousand clones in the sample; approximately 83% occur only once, and approximately 1.3% lies in the top ten. V was trimmed by 6 bases and J by 2 bases, leaving 11 bases between them. Germline CDR1 is KGHSH and CDR2 is LQKENI. CDR3 length: 13 amino acids. This entry comes from a study of blood T cell repertoires in COVID-19. About the research overall: Specimens from acute and convalescent COVID-19 originated in the United States, Italy and Spain.

The sequence was collected from a middle-aged woman with acute COVID-19. This chain uses TRBV18 with TRBJ2-7; no clear D gene. The sequenced sample consisted of PBMCs or T cells enriched from blood (not recorded which). The CDR3 DNA reads TGTGCCAGCTCTCTCGAGGTCCCCTACGAGCAGTACTTC. Translation: CASSLEVPYEQYF. Full variable domain (missing parts from reference TRBV18 and TRBJ2-7): NAGVMQNPRHLVRRRGQEARLRCSPMKGHSHVYWYRQLPEEGLKFMVYLQKENIIDESGMPKERFSAEFPKEGPSILRIQQVVRGDSAAYFCASSLEVPYEQYFGPGTRLTVT.